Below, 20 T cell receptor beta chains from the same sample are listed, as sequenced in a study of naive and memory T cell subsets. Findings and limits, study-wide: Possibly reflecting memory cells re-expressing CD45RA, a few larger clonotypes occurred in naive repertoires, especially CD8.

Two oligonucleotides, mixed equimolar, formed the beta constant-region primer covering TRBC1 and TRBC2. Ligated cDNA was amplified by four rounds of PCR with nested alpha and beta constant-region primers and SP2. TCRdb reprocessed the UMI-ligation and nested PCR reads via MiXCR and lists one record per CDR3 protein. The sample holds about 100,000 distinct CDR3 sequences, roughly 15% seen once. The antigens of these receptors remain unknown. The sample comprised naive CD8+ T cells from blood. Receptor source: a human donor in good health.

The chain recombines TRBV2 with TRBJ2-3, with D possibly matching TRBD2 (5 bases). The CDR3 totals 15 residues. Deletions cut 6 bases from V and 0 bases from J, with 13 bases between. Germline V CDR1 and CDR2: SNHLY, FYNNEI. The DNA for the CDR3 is TGTGCCAGCAGCGGAGACTATTCTAGCACAGATACGCAGTATTTT. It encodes CASSGDYSSTDTQYF.

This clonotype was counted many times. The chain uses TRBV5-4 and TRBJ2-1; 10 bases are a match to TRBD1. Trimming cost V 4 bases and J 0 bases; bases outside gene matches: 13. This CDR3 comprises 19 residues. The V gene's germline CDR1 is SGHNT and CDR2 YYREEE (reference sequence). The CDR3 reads CASSPSTGGPTSSYNEQFF. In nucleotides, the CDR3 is TGTGCCAGCAGCCCCTCGACAGGGGGCCCCACGAGCTCCTACAATGAGCAGTTCTTC.

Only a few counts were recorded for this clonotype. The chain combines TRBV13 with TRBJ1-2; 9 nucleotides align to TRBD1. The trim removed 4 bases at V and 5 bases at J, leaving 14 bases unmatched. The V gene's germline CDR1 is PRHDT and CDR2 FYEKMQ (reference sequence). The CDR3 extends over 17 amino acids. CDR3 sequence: CASSSTPQTGGDYGYTF. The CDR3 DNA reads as TGTGCCAGCAGCTCCACCCCCCAAACAGGGGGCGATTATGGCTACACCTTC.

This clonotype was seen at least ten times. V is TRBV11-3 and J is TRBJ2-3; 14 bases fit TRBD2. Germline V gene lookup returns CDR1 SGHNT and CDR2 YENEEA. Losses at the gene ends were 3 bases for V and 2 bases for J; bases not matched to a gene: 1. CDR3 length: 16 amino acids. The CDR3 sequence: CASSLTSGRATDTQYF. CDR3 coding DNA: TGTGCCAGCAGCTTGACTAGCGGGAGGGCCACAGATACGCAGTATTTT.

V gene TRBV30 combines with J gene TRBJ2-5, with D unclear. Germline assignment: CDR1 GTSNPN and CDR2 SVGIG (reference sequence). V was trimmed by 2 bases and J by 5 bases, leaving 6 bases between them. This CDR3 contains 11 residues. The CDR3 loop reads CAWSSGETQYF. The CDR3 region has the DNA TGTGCCTGGAGTAGTGGGGAGACCCAGTACTTC.

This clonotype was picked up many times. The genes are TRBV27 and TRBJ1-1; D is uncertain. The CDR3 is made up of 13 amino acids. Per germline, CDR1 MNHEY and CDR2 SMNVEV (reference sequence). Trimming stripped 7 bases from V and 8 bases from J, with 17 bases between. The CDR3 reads CASKGSSRGEAFF. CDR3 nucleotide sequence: TGTGCCAGCAAAGGGTCTTCCCGTGGAGAAGCTTTCTTT.

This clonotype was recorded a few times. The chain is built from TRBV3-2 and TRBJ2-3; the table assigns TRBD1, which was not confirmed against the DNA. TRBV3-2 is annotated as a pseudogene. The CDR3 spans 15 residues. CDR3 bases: TGTGCCAGCAGCCTGACCGGGACAGGGTTAGATACGCAGTATTTT. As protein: CASSLTGTGLDTQYF.

The CDR3 region has the DNA TGTGCCAGCAGCTCCTCCCAGGGGGCGGCCACTGAAGCTTTCTTT. This encodes CASSSSQGAATEAFF. The V gene is TRBV7-2, the J gene TRBJ1-1; 8 bases line up with TRBD1. The CDR3 is 15 residues long. Losses at the gene ends were 4 bases for V and 4 bases for J; bases not matched to a gene: 8. From germline, CDR1 is SGHTA and CDR2 FQGNSA.

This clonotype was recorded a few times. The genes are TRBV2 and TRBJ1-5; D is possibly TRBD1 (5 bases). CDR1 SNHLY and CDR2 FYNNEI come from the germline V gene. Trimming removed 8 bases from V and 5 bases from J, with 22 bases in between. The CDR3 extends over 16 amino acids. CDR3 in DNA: TGTGCCAGCGCCGGGACGGGGCTTGGTATGGATCAGCCCCAGCATTTT. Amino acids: CASAGTGLGMDQPQHF.

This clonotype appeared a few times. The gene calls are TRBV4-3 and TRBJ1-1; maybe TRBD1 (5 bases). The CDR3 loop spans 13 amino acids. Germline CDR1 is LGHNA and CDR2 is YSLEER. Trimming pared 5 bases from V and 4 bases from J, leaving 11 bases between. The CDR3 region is CASSRGRGTEAFF. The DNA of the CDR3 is TGCGCCAGCAGCAGGGGTCGGGGCACTGAAGCTTTCTTT.

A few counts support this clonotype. The CDR3 DNA sequence: TGCGCCAGCAGCCAAGACTCCGGGACAGGGGGCGCCGAGCAGTACTTC. Residues: CASSQDSGTGGAEQYF. The J gene is TRBJ2-7, the V gene TRBV4-3; TRBD1 matches at 12 bases. Germline values: CDR1 LGHNA, CDR2 YSLEER. Trimming at V came to 0 bases and at J to 6 bases, leaving 6 bases not matched to a gene. The CDR3 totals 16 residues.

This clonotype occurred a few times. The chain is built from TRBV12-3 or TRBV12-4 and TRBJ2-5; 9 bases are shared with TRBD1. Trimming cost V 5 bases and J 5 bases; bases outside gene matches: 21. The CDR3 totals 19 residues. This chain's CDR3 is CASSRSGQGDRIGAETQYF. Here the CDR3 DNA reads TGTGCCAGCAGTAGGTCGGGACAGGGCGATCGAATAGGCGCGGAGACCCAGTACTTC.

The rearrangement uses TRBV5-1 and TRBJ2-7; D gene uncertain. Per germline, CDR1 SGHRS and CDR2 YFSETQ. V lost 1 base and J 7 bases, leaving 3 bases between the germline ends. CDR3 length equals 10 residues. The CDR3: CASSLWEQYF. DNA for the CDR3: TGCGCCAGCAGCTTGTGGGAGCAGTACTTC.

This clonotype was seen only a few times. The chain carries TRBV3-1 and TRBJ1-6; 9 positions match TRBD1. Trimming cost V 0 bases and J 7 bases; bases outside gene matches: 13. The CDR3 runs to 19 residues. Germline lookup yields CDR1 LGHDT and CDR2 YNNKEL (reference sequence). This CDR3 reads CASSQDLALDRGTNSPLHF. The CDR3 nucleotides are TGTGCCAGCAGCCAAGATCTTGCGTTGGACAGGGGTACGAATTCACCCCTCCACTTT.

The CDR3 reads CASSSDSLSYNSPLHF. CDR3 in DNA: TGTGCCAGCAGTTCGGACAGTCTCTCCTATAATTCACCCCTCCACTTT. This chain uses TRBV27 with TRBJ1-6; TRBD1 is a possible D gene (6 bases). CDR3 length equals 16 residues. Per germline, CDR1 MNHEY and CDR2 SMNVEV (reference sequence). V lost 4 bases and J lost 0, with 10 bases in between.

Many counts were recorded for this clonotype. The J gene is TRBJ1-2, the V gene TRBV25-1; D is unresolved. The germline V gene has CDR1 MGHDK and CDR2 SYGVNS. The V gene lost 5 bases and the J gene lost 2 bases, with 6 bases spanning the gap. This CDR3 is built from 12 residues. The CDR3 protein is CASSIYNYGYTF. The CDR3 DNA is TGTGCCAGCAGTATTTACAACTATGGCTACACCTTC.

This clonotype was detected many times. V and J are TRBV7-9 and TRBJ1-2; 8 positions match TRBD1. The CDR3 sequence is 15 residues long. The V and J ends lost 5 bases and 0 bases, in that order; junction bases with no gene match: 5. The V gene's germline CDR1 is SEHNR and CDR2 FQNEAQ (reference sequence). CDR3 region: CASSPRTGPNYGYTF. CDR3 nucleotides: TGTGCCAGCAGCCCACGGACAGGGCCTAACTATGGCTACACCTTC.

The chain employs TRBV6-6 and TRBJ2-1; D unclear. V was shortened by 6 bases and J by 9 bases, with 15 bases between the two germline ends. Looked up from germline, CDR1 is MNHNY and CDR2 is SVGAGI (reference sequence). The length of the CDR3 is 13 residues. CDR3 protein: CASSKTPPAEQFF. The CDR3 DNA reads TGTGCCAGCAGCAAAACTCCCCCGGCTGAGCAGTTCTTC.

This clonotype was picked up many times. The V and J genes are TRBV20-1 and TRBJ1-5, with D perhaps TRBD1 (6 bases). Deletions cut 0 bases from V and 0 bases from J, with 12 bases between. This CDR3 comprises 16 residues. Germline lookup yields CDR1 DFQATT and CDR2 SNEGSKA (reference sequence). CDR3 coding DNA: TGCAGTGCTAGAGACGTGGACAGTAATAGCAATCAGCCCCAGCATTTT. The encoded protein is CSARDVDSNSNQPQHF.

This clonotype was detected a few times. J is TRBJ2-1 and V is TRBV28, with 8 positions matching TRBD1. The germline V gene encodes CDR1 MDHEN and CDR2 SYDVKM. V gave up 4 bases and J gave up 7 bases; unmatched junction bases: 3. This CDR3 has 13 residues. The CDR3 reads CASSSRQGNEQFF. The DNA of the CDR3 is TGTGCCAGCAGTTCCCGACAGGGGAATGAGCAGTTCTTC.